These 4 T cell receptor beta chains were sequenced from one sample in a study of T cell repertoires in cytomegalovirus infection. TCRdb ran MiXCR on the reads and lists one entry per CDR3 protein. The table records approximately 700,000 distinct CDR3 sequences, 35% of them present only once. Material: PBMCs. The receptor set was obtained from a human donor in good health (CMV status not recorded). Some clones in this sample may be carry-over from other donors' samples.

The V and J genes are TRBV15 and TRBJ1-2, with unresolved D. Germline V lookup: CDR1 LNHNV, CDR2 YYDKDF (reference sequence). Trimming shortened V by 0 bases and J by 4 bases, and 12 bases separated the two germline ends. The CDR3 extends over 15 amino acids. The CDR3: CATSRDRKDLYGYTF. CDR3 bases: TGTGCCACCAGCAGAGATCGGAAGGACCTCTATGGCTACACCTTC.

Concerning this clonotype itself: Since the CDR3 does not end with the conserved phenylalanine or tryptophan, this likely comes from a read error. Here the CDR3 reads CASSKKQETYNEQFY. DNA for the CDR3: TGTGCCAGTAGCAAAAAACAGGAGACCTACAATGAGCAGTTCTAC. The chain joins TRBV19 to TRBJ2-1; TRBD1 is a possible D gene (5 bases). V lost 6 bases and J 2 bases, leaving 14 bases between the germline ends. This CDR3 contains 15 residues. CDR1 and CDR2 (germline): LNHDA, SQIVND (reference sequence).

This rearrangement joins TRBV27 to TRBJ2-7; D gene uncertain. This CDR3 comprises 15 residues. Germline V gene lookup returns CDR1 MNHEY and CDR2 SMNVEV (reference sequence). V shed 3 bases and J shed 3 bases, with 15 bases lying between them. CDR3 in amino acids: CASSFSQRSIYEQYF. The CDR3 DNA is TGTGCCAGCAGTTTTAGTCAACGTTCCATCTACGAGCAGTACTTC.

This clonotype was counted at least ten times. The chain's CDR3 is CASSLGGALNQYF. The CDR3 DNA is TGTGCCAGCAGCCTGGGTGGGGCGTTGAACCAGTACTTC. The chain links TRBV7-6 to TRBJ2-5, with a weak D call TRBD1 (5 bases). The ends were cut back, 5 bases at V and 10 bases at J, with 17 bases in the middle. The V gene's germline CDR1 is SGHVS and CDR2 FNYEAQ. The CDR3 is made up of 13 amino acids.